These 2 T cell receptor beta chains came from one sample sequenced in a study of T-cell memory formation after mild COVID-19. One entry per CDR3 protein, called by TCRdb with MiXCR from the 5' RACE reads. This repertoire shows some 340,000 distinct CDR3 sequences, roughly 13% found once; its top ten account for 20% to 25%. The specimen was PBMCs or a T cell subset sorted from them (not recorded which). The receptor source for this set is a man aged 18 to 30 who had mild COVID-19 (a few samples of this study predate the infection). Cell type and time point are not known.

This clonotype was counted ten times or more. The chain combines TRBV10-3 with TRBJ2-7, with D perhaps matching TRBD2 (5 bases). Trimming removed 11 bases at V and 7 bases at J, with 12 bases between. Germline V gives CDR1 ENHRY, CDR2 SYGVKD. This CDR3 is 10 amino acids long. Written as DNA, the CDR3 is TGTGCCCTCGTACCGGGGGAGCAGTACTTC. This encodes CALVPGEQYF.

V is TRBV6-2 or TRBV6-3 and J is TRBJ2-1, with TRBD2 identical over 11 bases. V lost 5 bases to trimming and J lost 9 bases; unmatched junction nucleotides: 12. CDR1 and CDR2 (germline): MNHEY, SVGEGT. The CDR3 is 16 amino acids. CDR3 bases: TGTGCCAGCAGTGGGGGGGGACTAGCGGCGGGCGTTGAGCAGTTCTTC. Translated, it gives CASSGGGLAAGVEQFF.